Shown below are 3 T cell receptor beta chains from a single sample sequenced in a study of blood T cells in healthy people across ages. A second about 7 to 12 cycle PCR used barcoded and J-beta primers. TCRdb re-called the 5' RACE reads through MiXCR, storing one row per CDR3 protein. The sample comprises 750,000 to 950,000 distinct CDR3 sequences, about 55% of which are singletons, and around 40% rests with the top ten. Source material: blood. Receptors originate from a man older than 75 in good health.

This clonotype was recorded at least ten times. The chain recombines TRBV7-2 with TRBJ2-5; D ambiguous. The V gene lost 1 base and the J gene lost 2 bases, with 11 bases spanning the gap. The CDR3 contains 15 residues. The V gene's germline CDR1 is SGHTA and CDR2 FQGNSA. CDR3 in amino acids: CASSLGLPSQETQYF. In DNA form, the CDR3 reads TGTGCCAGCAGCTTAGGGCTCCCTTCTCAAGAGACCCAGTACTTC.

The V gene is TRBV7-9, the J gene TRBJ2-5; possible D gene TRBD2, 5 bases. Trimming removed 2 bases from V and 3 bases from J, with 13 bases in between. The CDR3 length is 15 residues. Germline V lookup: CDR1 SEHNR, CDR2 FQNEAQ (reference sequence). This chain's CDR3 is CASSLLPLVEETQYF. CDR3 bases: TGTGCCAGCAGCTTACTCCCACTAGTGGAAGAGACCCAGTACTTC. The complete variable domain, with remaining parts taken from reference TRBV7-9 and TRBJ2-5, reads DTGVSQNPRHKITKRGQNVTFRCDPISEHNRLYWYRQTLGQGPEFLTYFQNEAQLEKSRLLSDRFSAERPKGSFSTLEIQRTEQGDSAMYLCASSLLPLVEETQYFGPGTRLLVL.

The rearrangement joins TRBV6-6 to TRBJ2-7; D gene ambiguous. This CDR3 is 12 amino acids long. CDR1 is MNHNY and CDR2 is SVGAGI in the germline V gene (reference sequence). Trimming took 4 bases from V and 3 from J, leaving 7 bases between them. The CDR3: CASSFDVYEQYF. CDR3 coding DNA: TGTGCCAGCAGTTTCGACGTCTACGAGCAGTACTTC.